This TCR beta chain comes out of a study of shared clonotypes between healthy human individuals. Study-level results: Genetic and exposure-history diversity was limited by the small donor number. Clonotype sharing among the donors was expected to vary with sequencing depth.

This clone was observed a handful of times. Its antigen remains unknown. Unsorted samples drew genomic DNA from tens of millions of PBMCs. Replicate PCRs run on unsorted PBMC used 250 to 350 ng DNA, which was about 30,000 T cell genomes. Sequenced by immunoSEQ multiplex PCR; TCRdb stores in-frame clones only, minus some. This sample has about 560,000 clones; around 76% occur once, and the top ten carry more than 10%. The sample consisted of PBMCs. This clonotype originated in a woman between 40 and 55 years old in good health. Some clones in this sample may be carry-over from other donors' samples.

The CDR3 protein is CASGRQGDLYEQYF. The CDR3 nucleotides read TGTGCCAGCGGGCGCCAGGGGGACCTCTACGAGCAGTACTTC. The chain recombines TRBV9 with TRBJ2-7; 7 bases are shared with TRBD1. V lost 7 bases and J lost 3; bases outside the gene matches: 10. The CDR3 covers 14 residues. Germline CDR1 SGDLS, CDR2 YYNGEE. The variable domain in full, completed from reference TRBV9 and TRBJ2-7, reads DSGVTQTPKHLITATGQRVTLRCSPRSGDLSVYWYQQSLDQGLQFLIQYYNGEERAKGNILERFSAQQFPDLHSELNLSSLELGDSALYFCASGRQGDLYEQYFGPGTRLTVT.